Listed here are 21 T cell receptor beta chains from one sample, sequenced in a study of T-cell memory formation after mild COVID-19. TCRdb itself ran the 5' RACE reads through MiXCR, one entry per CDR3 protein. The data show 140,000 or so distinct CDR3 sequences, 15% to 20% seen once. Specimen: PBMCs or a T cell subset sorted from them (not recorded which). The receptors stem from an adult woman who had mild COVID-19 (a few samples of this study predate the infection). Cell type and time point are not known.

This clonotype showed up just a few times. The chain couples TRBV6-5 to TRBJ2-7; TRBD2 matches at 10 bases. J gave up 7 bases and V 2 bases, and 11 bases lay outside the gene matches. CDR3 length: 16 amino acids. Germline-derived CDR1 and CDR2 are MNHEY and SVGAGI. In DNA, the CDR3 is TGTGCCAGCAGTTACGTCTCGACAGCGGGAGGGAATGAGCAGTACTTC. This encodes CASSYVSTAGGNEQYF.

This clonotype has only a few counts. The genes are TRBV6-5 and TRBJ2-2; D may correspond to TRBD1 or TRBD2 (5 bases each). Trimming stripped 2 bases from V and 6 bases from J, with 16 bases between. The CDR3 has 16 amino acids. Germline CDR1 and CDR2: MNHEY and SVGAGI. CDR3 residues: CASSYRVVRGPGELFF. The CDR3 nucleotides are TGTGCCAGCAGTTACCGGGTCGTCCGGGGCCCCGGGGAGCTGTTTTTT.

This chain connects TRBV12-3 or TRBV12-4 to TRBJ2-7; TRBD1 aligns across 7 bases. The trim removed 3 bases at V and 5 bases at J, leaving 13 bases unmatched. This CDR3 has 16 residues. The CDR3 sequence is CASSFLRTGLTNEQYF. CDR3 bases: TGTGCCAGCAGTTTCCTCAGGACAGGATTGACTAACGAGCAGTACTTC.

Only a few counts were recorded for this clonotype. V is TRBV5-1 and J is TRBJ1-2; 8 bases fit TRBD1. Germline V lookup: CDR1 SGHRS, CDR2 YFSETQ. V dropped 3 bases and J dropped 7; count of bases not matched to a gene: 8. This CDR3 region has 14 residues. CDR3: CASSSGTGFGGYTF. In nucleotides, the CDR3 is TGCGCCAGCAGCTCAGGGACAGGTTTCGGTGGCTACACCTTC. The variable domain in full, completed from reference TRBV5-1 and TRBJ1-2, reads KAGVTQTPRYLIKTRGQQVTLSCSPISGHRSVSWYQQTPGQGLQFLFEYFSETQRNKGNFPGRFSGRQFSNSRSEMNVSTLELGDSALYLCASSSGTGFGGYTFGSGTRLTVV.

CDR3 loop: CATSGRPGNQPQHF. DNA of the CDR3: TGTGCCACCAGTGGCCGACCTGGGAATCAGCCCCAGCATTTT. V is TRBV24-1 and J is TRBJ1-5; the D is unclear. Between the trimmed V and J ends, which lost 5 bases and 4 bases, there was a span of 11 bases. The CDR3 length is 14 residues. Germline values: CDR1 KGHDR, CDR2 SFDVKD.

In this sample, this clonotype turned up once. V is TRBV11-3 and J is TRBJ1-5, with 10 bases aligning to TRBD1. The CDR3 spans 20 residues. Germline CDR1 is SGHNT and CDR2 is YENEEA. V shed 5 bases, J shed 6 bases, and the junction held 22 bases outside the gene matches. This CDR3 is CASSQSRRGQGHNHSQPQHF. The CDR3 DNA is TGTGCCAGCAGCCAATCCCGGAGGGGACAGGGGCACAACCACAGTCAGCCCCAGCATTTT.

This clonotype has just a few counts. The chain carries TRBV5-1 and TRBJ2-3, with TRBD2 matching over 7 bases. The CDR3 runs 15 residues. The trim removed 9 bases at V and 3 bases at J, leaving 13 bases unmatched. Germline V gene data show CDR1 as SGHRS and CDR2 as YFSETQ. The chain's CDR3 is CATRSAGGGTDTQYF. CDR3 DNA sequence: TGCGCCACCAGATCCGCGGGCGGGGGAACAGATACGCAGTATTTT.

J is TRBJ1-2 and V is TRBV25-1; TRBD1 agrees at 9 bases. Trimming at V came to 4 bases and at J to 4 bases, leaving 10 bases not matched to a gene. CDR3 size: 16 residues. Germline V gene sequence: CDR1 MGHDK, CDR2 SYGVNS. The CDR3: CASSVYTDRGSYGYTF. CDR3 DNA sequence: TGTGCCAGCAGTGTCTACACGGACAGGGGAAGCTATGGCTACACCTTC.

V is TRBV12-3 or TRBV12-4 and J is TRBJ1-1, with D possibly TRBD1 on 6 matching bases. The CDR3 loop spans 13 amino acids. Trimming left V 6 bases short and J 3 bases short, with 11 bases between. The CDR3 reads CASSWGADTEAFF. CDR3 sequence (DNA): TGTGCCAGCAGCTGGGGGGCGGACACTGAAGCTTTCTTT.

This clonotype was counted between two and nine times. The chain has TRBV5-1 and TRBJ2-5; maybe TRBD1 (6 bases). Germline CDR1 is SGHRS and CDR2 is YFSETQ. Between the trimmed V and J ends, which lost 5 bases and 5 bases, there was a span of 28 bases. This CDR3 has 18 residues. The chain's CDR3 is CASRGVISVQGRMETQYF. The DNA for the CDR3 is TGCGCCAGCAGGGGTGTTATCTCTGTGCAGGGGCGGATGGAGACCCAGTACTTC.

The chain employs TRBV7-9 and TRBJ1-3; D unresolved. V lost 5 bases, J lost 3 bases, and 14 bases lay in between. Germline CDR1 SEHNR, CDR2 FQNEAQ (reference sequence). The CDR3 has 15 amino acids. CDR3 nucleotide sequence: TGTGCCAGCAGCCCACCGATCCGGGATGGAAACACCATATATTTT. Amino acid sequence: CASSPPIRDGNTIYF.

For the CDR3, the DNA is TGTGCCAGCAGCTTAGTTGGCGGCCCGACATACAATGAGCAGTTCTTC. Translating it yields CASSLVGGPTYNEQFF. The gene calls are TRBV7-2 and TRBJ2-1; D call uncertain. The germline gives CDR1 SGHTA, CDR2 FQGNSA. Trimming left V 1 base short and J 4 bases short, with 14 bases between. This CDR3 spans 16 amino acids.

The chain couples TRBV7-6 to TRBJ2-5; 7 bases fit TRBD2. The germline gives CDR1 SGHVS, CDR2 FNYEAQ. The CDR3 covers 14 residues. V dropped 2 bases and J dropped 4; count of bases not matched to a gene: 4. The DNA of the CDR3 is TGTGCCAGCAGCTTACTTTCGGGGGGAGAGACCCAGTACTTC. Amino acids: CASSLLSGGETQYF.

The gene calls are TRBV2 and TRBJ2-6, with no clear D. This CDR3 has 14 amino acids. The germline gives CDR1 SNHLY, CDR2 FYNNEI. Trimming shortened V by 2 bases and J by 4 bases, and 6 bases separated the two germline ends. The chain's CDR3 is CASSERAGANVLTF. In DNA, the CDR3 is TGTGCCAGCAGTGAAAGGGCGGGGGCCAACGTCCTGACTTTC.

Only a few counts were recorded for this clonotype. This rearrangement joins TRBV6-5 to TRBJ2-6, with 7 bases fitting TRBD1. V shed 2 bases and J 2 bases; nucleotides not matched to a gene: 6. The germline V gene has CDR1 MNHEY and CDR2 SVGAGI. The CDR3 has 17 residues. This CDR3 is CASSYRYDRAGANVLTF. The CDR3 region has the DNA TGTGCCAGCAGTTACCGATATGACAGGGCTGGGGCCAACGTCCTGACTTTC.

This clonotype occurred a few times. The CDR3 DNA follows: TGTGCCACCAGCAGAGGGACAGGGGCGGCATACGAGCAGTACTTC. This sequence encodes CATSRGTGAAYEQYF. The rearrangement joins TRBV15 to TRBJ2-7; 9 bases fit TRBD1. The germline V gene encodes CDR1 LNHNV and CDR2 YYDKDF (reference sequence). This CDR3 has 15 residues. V trimming: 1 base; J trimming: 4 bases; junction bases outside the gene matches: 5.

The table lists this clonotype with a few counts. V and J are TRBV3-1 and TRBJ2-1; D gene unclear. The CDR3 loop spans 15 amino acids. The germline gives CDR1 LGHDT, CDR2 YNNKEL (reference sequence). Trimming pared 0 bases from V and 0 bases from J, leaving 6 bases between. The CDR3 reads CASSQDGFSYNEQFF. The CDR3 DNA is TGTGCCAGCAGCCAAGATGGTTTCTCCTACAATGAGCAGTTCTTC.

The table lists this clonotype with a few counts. Here the CDR3 reads CASSYLGGGPNEQFF. The DNA for the CDR3 is TGTGCCAGCAGCTACCTGGGCGGGGGGCCAAATGAGCAGTTCTTC. V gene TRBV4-2 combines with J gene TRBJ2-1, with 8 bases lining up with TRBD2. Per the germline V gene, CDR1 is LGHNA and CDR2 is YNFKEQ. The CDR3 consists of 15 residues. V was clipped by 5 bases and J by 7 bases; unmatched bases: 10.

The CDR3 region has the DNA TGTGCCAGCAGTCCGGGGACCGGGGGAGATGAGCAGTTCTTC. It codes for CASSPGTGGDEQFF. The gene calls are TRBV12-3 or TRBV12-4 and TRBJ2-1; perhaps TRBD2 as D (6 bases). V was pared by 5 bases and J by 8 bases, with 16 bases between. There are 14 residues in the CDR3.

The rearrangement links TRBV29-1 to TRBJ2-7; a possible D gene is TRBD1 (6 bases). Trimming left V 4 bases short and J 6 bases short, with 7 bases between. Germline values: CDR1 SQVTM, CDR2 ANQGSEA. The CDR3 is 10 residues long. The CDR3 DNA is TGCAGCGTTGGGACAGTCGAGCAGTACTTC. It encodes CSVGTVEQYF.

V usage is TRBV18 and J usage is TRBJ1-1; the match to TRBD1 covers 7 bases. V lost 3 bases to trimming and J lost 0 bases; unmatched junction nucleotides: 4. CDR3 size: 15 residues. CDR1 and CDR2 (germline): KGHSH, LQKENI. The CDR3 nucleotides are TGTGCCAGCTCACCGGGACAGAACATGAACACTGAAGCTTTCTTT. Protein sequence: CASSPGQNMNTEAFF.